This entry describes one TCR beta chain. Per the study methods: From reference gene primer amplification, estimates of nucleated cell counts were derived. Here immunoSEQ multiplex PCR was the method, and the copy in TCRdb shows in-frame clones only, minus some. V, J and clone size are taken as reported in that table, and D and trimming were inferred from the DNA itself. The data show 75,000 to 100,000 clones, around 88% seen once. V shed 4 bases and J 10 bases; nucleotides not matched to a gene: 19. CDR3 size: 17 residues. Germline values: CDR1 SGHRS, CDR2 YFSETQ. The data are from a study of blood T cell repertoires in COVID-19. Whole-study context: Acute and convalescent COVID-19 specimens originated in the United States, Italy and Spain. The cDNA or gDNA used as material had been derived from T cells, B-cell-depleted T cells, or PBMCs.

This chain uses TRBV5-1 with TRBJ2-1, with 8 positions matching TRBD1. Sequencing was carried out using peripheral blood. This TCR came from a man older than 75 with acute or convalescent COVID-19. In DNA, the CDR3 is TGCGCCAGCAGCCCGATTCCACCAGTCCAGGGGGCAGAGGAGCAGTTCTTC. It is translated as CASSPIPPVQGAEEQFF.